Listed below are T cell receptor beta chains from one sample, sequenced in a study of T cell responses to AZD1222 COVID-19 vaccine. Method: immunoSEQ multiplex PCR; TCRdb's copy keeps in-frame clones and lacks some. This table has around 160,000 clones, around nine tenths appearing once. This material consisted of peripheral blood, taken on day 0 of AZD1222 vaccination. The receptors shown here come from an adult in good health. The CDR3 runs from the conserved cysteine through the conserved F or W. A D gene is named only where the DNA matches it firmly. Only some rows state a clone size, as once, few, many or a class for expanded clones.

J gene,V gene,D gene,clone size,CDR3 DNA,CDR3 protein
TRBJ2-7,TRBV5-6,TRBD1,-,TGTGCCAGCAGCCGTACGAGCGGGACAGGGATTAACTACGAGCAGTACTTC,CASSRTSGTGINYEQYF
TRBJ2-3,TRBV4-3,-,once,TGCGCCAGCAGCCAACAGGGAATTGGAGCAGATACGCAGTATTTT,CASSQQGIGADTQYF
TRBJ2-2,TRBV9,-,-,TGTGCCAGCAAGTTGGGGGACACCAACACCGGGGAGCTGTTTTTT,CASKLGDTNTGELFF
TRBJ2-7,TRBV7-8,-,-,TGTGCCAGCAGTTTAGGGCGGAGATCCTACGAGCAGTACTTC,CASSLGRRSYEQYF
TRBJ1-2,TRBV2,-,once,TGTGCCAGCAGTGGGTTTAGGTCCCGAGCCCTGATAGCCCGGTATGGCTACACCTTC,CASSGFRSRALIARYGYTF
TRBJ1-1,TRBV4-3,-,-,TGCGCCAGCAGCCAAGATCAGGACTGGGGGAACACTGAAGCTTTCTTT,CASSQDQDWGNTEAFF
TRBJ2-7,TRBV5-1,-,few,TGCGCCAGCAGCTTGCTTGGGGGTACCTACGAGCAGTACTTC,CASSLLGGTYEQYF
TRBJ2-7,TRBV2,-,once,TGTGCCAGCAGTGGGTCAGGTGAGCAGTACTTC,CASSGSGEQYF
TRBJ2-7,TRBV5-1,TRBD2,-,TGCGCCAGCAGCCTAACGACTAGCGGGGCTGGGGAGCAGTACTTC,CASSLTTSGAGEQYF
TRBJ1-3,TRBV6-5,TRBD1,-,TGTGCCAGCAGTACGACAGGGCGGAACACCATATATTTT,CASSTTGRNTIYF
TRBJ2-1,TRBV4-1,-,once,TGCGCCAGCAGCCGCGGCGACTCCGCGGATGAGCAGTTCTTC,CASSRGDSADEQFF
TRBJ2-1,TRBV7-9,-,-,TGTGCCAGCAGCTTAGCGGTATACAGCTCCTACAATGAGCAGTTCTTC,CASSLAVYSSYNEQFF
TRBJ2-7,TRBV15,TRBD1,-,TGTGCCACCAGCAGAGGCTTACTGGGGACAGGGGTCTACGAGCAGTACTTC,CATSRGLLGTGVYEQYF
TRBJ2-2,TRBV7-9,-,-,TGTGCCAGCAGCTCACCGCAGCAATCCCCCGGGGAGCTGTTTTTT,CASSSPQQSPGELFF
TRBJ2-3,TRBV12-1,-,-,TGTGCCAGCAGCCGGACTAGCGGGGGATGGGCAGATACGCAGTATTTT,CASSRTSGGWADTQYF
TRBJ2-1,TRBV5-4,-,-,TGTGCCAGCAGAGCGACACCCAGCTCCTACAATGAGCAGTTCTTC,CASRATPSSYNEQFF
TRBJ1-2,TRBV5-5,TRBD1,-,TGTGCCAGCAGTCGGACAGGGGCCGGGGGCTACACCTTC,CASSRTGAGGYTF
TRBJ2-7,TRBV27,-,-,TGTGCCAGCAGTGTGAAGGGGCTCGTCGAGCAGTACTTC,CASSVKGLVEQYF
TRBJ1-1,TRBV5-6,-,-,TGTGCCAGCAGCTTAATCCCGACACGTTCTAACACTGAAGCTTTCTTT,CASSLIPTRSNTEAFF
TRBJ1-5,TRBV13,-,once,TGTGCCAGCAGCTTATGGGGAGACAATCAGCCCCAGCATTTT,CASSLWGDNQPQHF
TRBJ1-4,TRBV18,TRBD1,-,TGTGCCAGCTCACCACAAATGGGACAGGGAAATGAAAAACTGTTTTTT,CASSPQMGQGNEKLFF
TRBJ2-3,TRBV6-1,-,-,TGTGCCAGCAGTGAAGGAACAGCCACAGATACGCAGTATTTT,CASSEGTATDTQYF
TRBJ2-7,TRBV4-3,TRBD1,-,TGCGCCAGCAGCCACGCACTGGGACAGCTCGCCTACGAGCAGTACTTC,CASSHALGQLAYEQYF
TRBJ2-2,TRBV7-8,-,-,TGTGCCAGCAGCTTAGCGCCTAGGGACACAGGTTCGACCGGGGAGCTGTTTTTT,CASSLAPRDTGSTGELFF
TRBJ2-2,TRBV7-6,TRBD2,-,TGTGCCAGCAGCCAGACTAGCCAGGTCGGGGAGCTGTTTTTT,CASSQTSQVGELFF
TRBJ1-6,TRBV14,TRBD1,-,TGTGCCAGCAGCCAAGATTCGGGACAGTATAATTCACCCCTCCACTTT,CASSQDSGQYNSPLHF
TRBJ2-1,TRBV7-2,-,-,TGTGCCAGCAGCAGGACGGCGAGTGAGCAGTTCTTC,CASSRTASEQFF
TRBJ2-7,TRBV27,-,-,TGTGCCAGCAGTTTAGGTGGGGGGCGCGGGCCTATGACCTACGAGCAGTACTTC,CASSLGGGRGPMTYEQYF
TRBJ2-1,TRBV5-1,-,-,TGCGCCAGCAAACCTCTCGACGGTGAGCAGTTCTTC,CASKPLDGEQFF
TRBJ1-1,TRBV19,TRBD1,-,TGTGCCAGTAGGGGAGGCTGGACAGGGGCCGAGGAAGCTTTCTTT,CASRGGWTGAEEAFF
TRBJ2-3,TRBV7-7,TRBD2,-,TGTGCCAGCAGCTTACTAGCGGGAGTGGTAGATACGCAGTATTTT,CASSLLAGVVDTQYF
TRBJ1-5,TRBV10-3,-,-,TGTGCCATCAGTGACGGGGGGCAGGGTCAGCCCCAGCATTTT,CAISDGGQGQPQHF
TRBJ2-7,TRBV7-9,TRBD1,-,TGTGCCAGCAGGAGGGGACAGGAGAAATCCTACGAGCAGTACTTC,CASRRGQEKSYEQYF
TRBJ1-1,TRBV27,-,-,TGTGCCAGCAGTTTAAACGGAGGGCAGAACACTGAAGCTTTCTTT,CASSLNGGQNTEAFF
TRBJ1-1,TRBV7-9,-,-,TGTGCCAGCTGCCAATCGAATTGGGACACTGAAGCTTTCTTT,CASCQSNWDTEAFF
TRBJ2-7,TRBV5-6,-,-,TGTGCCAGCAGCTTGGGAGGGGGGAGTCACTACGAGCAGTACTTC,CASSLGGGSHYEQYF
TRBJ1-5,TRBV5-5,TRBD1,-,TGTGCCAGCAGCTTTCAGGACAGGGGAGAGCCCCAGCATTTT,CASSFQDRGEPQHF
TRBJ1-1,TRBV19,TRBD1,-,TGTGCCAGTAGTATAGGAGGGCAGGGGGCGCGCACTGAAGCTTTCTTT,CASSIGGQGARTEAFF
TRBJ1-3,TRBV5-8,-,-,TGTGCCAGCCAAATTCGGGCTGCCGGAAACACCATATATTTT,CASQIRAAGNTIYF
TRBJ1-6,TRBV11-2,-,-,TGTGCCAGCAGCCCGGGGACACCCTCACCCCTCCACTTT,CASSPGTPSPLHF
TRBJ1-5,TRBV5-5,-,-,TGTGCCAGCAGCCGTCTGGCCGGCTTTGGCAATCAGCCCCAGCATTTT,CASSRLAGFGNQPQHF
TRBJ2-2,TRBV7-2,-,-,TGTGCCAGCAGCTTAGTGAACAAGAACACCGGGGAGCTGTTTTTT,CASSLVNKNTGELFF
TRBJ2-7,TRBV7-2,TRBD2,-,TGTGCCAGCAGCCCCTTACTAGCGGGCTCACCCACCTACGAGCAGTACTTC,CASSPLLAGSPTYEQYF
TRBJ1-5,TRBV6-5,-,-,TGTGCCAGCACTACAGGCAATCAGCCCCAGCATTTT,CASTTGNQPQHF
TRBJ1-3,TRBV19,-,-,TGTGCCAGTATAGGACAGACCTCTGGAAACACCATATATTTT,CASIGQTSGNTIYF
TRBJ1-1,TRBV3-1/TRBV3-2,-,-,TGTGCCAGCAGCCAGGAGGGACCAGCTTTCTTT,CASSQEGPAFF
TRBJ1-2,TRBV29-1,-,-,TGCAGCAAATTCGGTGAGGAGGGCTACACCTTC,CSKFGEEGYTF
TRBJ1-2,TRBV7-9,TRBD1,-,TGTGCCAGCAGCGTCCGACAGGGGGCCGCCACTCATGGCTACACCTTC,CASSVRQGAATHGYTF
TRBJ2-5,TRBV6-5,-,-,TGTGCCAGCAATGGACAGCTCCAAGAGACCCAGTACTTC,CASNGQLQETQYF
TRBJ1-6,TRBV18,-,-,TGTGCCAGCTCAGGAGGGGGAAATTCACCCCTCCACTTT,CASSGGGNSPLHF
TRBJ2-7,TRBV6-5,TRBD1,-,TGTGCCAGCAGTTCCGGGACAGGCAATTCTAACGAGCAGTACTTC,CASSSGTGNSNEQYF
TRBJ2-7,TRBV18,-,-,TGTGCCAGCTCACCACCTAGGGAACCCTACGAGCAGTACTTC,CASSPPREPYEQYF
TRBJ2-7,TRBV19,TRBD1,-,TGTGCCAGTAGTCCCCGGACAGGGCCCTACGAGCAGTACTTC,CASSPRTGPYEQYF
TRBJ2-7,TRBV12-3/TRBV12-4,-,-,TGTGCCAGCAGTTTTACGGGGATCGGCGAGCAGTACTTC,CASSFTGIGEQYF
TRBJ1-2,TRBV5-1,-,-,TGCGCCAGCAGCAGCCCGGGGGTGGACGGCTACACCTTC,CASSSPGVDGYTF
TRBJ2-5,TRBV6-5,-,-,TGTGCCAGCAGAAGGACGCCAACGCAAGAGACCCAGTACTTC,CASRRTPTQETQYF
TRBJ2-5,TRBV18,-,-,TGTGCCAGCTCACCGACTAGTACCCAAGAGACCCAGTACTTC,CASSPTSTQETQYF